A selection of T cell receptor beta chains follows, all from one sample in a study of glioma-infiltrating T cells after dendritic cell vaccination. Repertoires were generated with immunoSEQ multiplex PCR, while TCRdb's copy carries only in-frame clones and drops some. The sample has 70,000 to 90,000 clones, roughly four fifths seen once. The sequencing here drew on blood, taken after dendritic cell vaccination. The source is a human donor with glioblastoma. Both conserved end residues are part of each CDR3. D genes are given only for firm matches. Clone sizes are given selectively: once, few, many, or a class where the clone is expanded.

v_gene,j_gene,abundance,d_gene,CDR3nt,CDR3aa
TRBV19,TRBJ1-2,NA,NA,TGTGCCATCTTGGAGAACTATGGCTACACCTTC,CAILENYGYTF
TRBV5-6,TRBJ2-7,NA,NA,TGTGCCAGCAGCTTGGACAATGACTACGAGCAGTACTTC,CASSLDNDYEQYF
TRBV7-3,TRBJ2-3,NA,NA,TGTGCCAGCAGCTTAACACCGGAGGGATGGGTGTCAGATACGCAGTATTTT,CASSLTPEGWVSDTQYF
TRBV2,TRBJ2-3,few,TRBD1,TGTGCCACCACCGAGGACAGGTCTTCCACAGATACGCAGTATTTT,CATTEDRSSTDTQYF
TRBV7-6,TRBJ2-2,NA,NA,TGTGCCAGCAGCTTAGCGGAGTTTGGCACCGGGGAGCTGTTTTTT,CASSLAEFGTGELFF
TRBV5-1,TRBJ2-1,NA,TRBD2,TGCGCCAGCAGCTTGGAGACTTCTAGCGGGGGGGCCAGTGAGCAGTTCTTC,CASSLETSSGGASEQFF
TRBV27,TRBJ1-1,NA,TRBD1,TGTGCCAGCAGTACCGGGACAGGGGGCACTGAAGCTTTCTTT,CASSTGTGGTEAFF
TRBV6-6,TRBJ2-2,NA,NA,TGTGCCAGCGAGGGCAACACCGGGGAGCTGTTTTTT,CASEGNTGELFF
TRBV21-1,TRBJ1-5,NA,NA,TGTGCCAGACCGGGACAGGTTTGGAGAAATCAGCCCCAGCATTTT,CARPGQVWRNQPQHF
TRBV6-5,TRBJ1-3,NA,NA,TGTGCCAGCAGTTACTCAAGAGGTCCTGGAAACACCATATATTTT,CASSYSRGPGNTIYF
TRBV5-1,TRBJ2-2,NA,TRBD1,TGCGCCAGCAGCTTGGCCTGGACAGGGGTGGATAGCACCGGGGAGCTGTTTTTT,CASSLAWTGVDSTGELFF
TRBV6-4,TRBJ2-1,few,TRBD2,TGTGCCAGCAGTGAAGGACTAGCGGGGGGAGAGCAGTTCTTC,CASSEGLAGGEQFF
TRBV19,TRBJ1-1,once,NA,TGTGCCAGTAGTCCTCATGGGGCGGGGGGTTTCTTT,CASSPHGAGGFF
TRBV29-1,TRBJ1-1,NA,NA,TGCAGCCAGGTAGGGGGTTCGAACACTGAAGCTTTCTTT,CSQVGGSNTEAFF
TRBV16,TRBJ1-1,NA,NA,TGTGCCAGCAGCATCGAACAGGTGAACACTGAAGCTTTCTTT,CASSIEQVNTEAFF
TRBV25-1,TRBJ1-6,NA,NA,TGTGCCAGCTCGATTACGAGCTCCTATAATTCACCCCTCCACTTT,CASSITSSYNSPLHF
TRBV6-5,TRBJ1-3,NA,NA,TGTGCCAGCAGCGTCCGCTCTGGAAACACCATATATTTT,CASSVRSGNTIYF
TRBV10-3,TRBJ2-7,NA,TRBD1,TGTGCCACCATGGGACAGTTCTCCTACGAGCAGTACTTC,CATMGQFSYEQYF
TRBV7-9,TRBJ2-7,NA,NA,TGTGCCAGCAGCTCGAATGGACTCATCCGGCAGTACTTC,CASSSNGLIRQYF
TRBV25-1,TRBJ1-3,once,NA,TGTGCCAGCAGGGGCCAGAGCTCTGGAAACACCATATATTTT,CASRGQSSGNTIYF
TRBV7-8,TRBJ1-1,NA,NA,TGTGCCAGCAGCTTAGCAGGGGTTGAAGCTTTCTTT,CASSLAGVEAFF
TRBV4-1,TRBJ2-1,NA,NA,TGCGCCAGCAGCCAAGCGGACAGCTCCTACAATGAGCAGTTCTTC,CASSQADSSYNEQFF
TRBV7-9,TRBJ2-7,NA,NA,TGTGCCAGCAGCTTGAGGGTACCTTACGAGCAGTACTTC,CASSLRVPYEQYF
TRBV7-3,TRBJ1-5,NA,NA,TGTGCCAGCAGCTTATCCCGGGACATTCCTCAGCCCCAGCATTTT,CASSLSRDIPQPQHF
TRBV19,TRBJ2-7,NA,NA,TGTGCCAGTAGTATCCGGGGACTTTTCTACGAGCAGTACTTC,CASSIRGLFYEQYF
TRBV5-1,TRBJ1-2,NA,NA,TGCGCCAGCAGCACCCAAGCGGGGAACTATGGCTACACCTTC,CASSTQAGNYGYTF
TRBV5-1,TRBJ1-1,NA,TRBD1,TGCGCCAGCAGCATAGACAGGGTAGAAACTGAAGCTTTCTTT,CASSIDRVETEAFF
TRBV5-4,TRBJ1-2,NA,NA,TGTGCCAGCAGACGGGCGGGGGTGGGGACAAGCTATGGCTACACCTTC,CASRRAGVGTSYGYTF
TRBV6-1,TRBJ2-2,NA,NA,TGTGCCAGCAGGGGGGCTCTCAACACCGGGGAGCTGTTTTTT,CASRGALNTGELFF
TRBV7-6,TRBJ2-3,once,TRBD1,TGTGCCAGCAGCTTAACAGGGGGCGGCACAGATACGCAGTATTTT,CASSLTGGGTDTQYF
TRBV7-2,TRBJ1-6,NA,TRBD1,TGTGCCAGCGGACCGACAGGGGATAATTCACCCCTCCACTTT,CASGPTGDNSPLHF
TRBV2,TRBJ1-6,few,NA,TGTGCCAGCTCCGACTCGAGCTCCTATAATTCACCCCTCCACTTT,CASSDSSSYNSPLHF
TRBV10-3,TRBJ2-5,NA,NA,TGTGCCATCAGTGATGGGTCCACCCCGGGGGAGACCCAGTACTTC,CAISDGSTPGETQYF
TRBV5-1,TRBJ1-1,NA,TRBD1,TGCGCCAGCAGCTTGGGGGACAGGGGAGAGAACACTGAAGCTTTCTTT,CASSLGDRGENTEAFF
TRBV7-3,TRBJ2-3,NA,TRBD1,TGTGCCAGCAGCTCGACAGGGGGCCCAGATACGCAGTATTTT,CASSSTGGPDTQYF
TRBV5-4,TRBJ1-5,NA,NA,TGTGCCAGCAGCTTGGGCGGGGCTGGGGATCAGCCCCAGCATTTT,CASSLGGAGDQPQHF